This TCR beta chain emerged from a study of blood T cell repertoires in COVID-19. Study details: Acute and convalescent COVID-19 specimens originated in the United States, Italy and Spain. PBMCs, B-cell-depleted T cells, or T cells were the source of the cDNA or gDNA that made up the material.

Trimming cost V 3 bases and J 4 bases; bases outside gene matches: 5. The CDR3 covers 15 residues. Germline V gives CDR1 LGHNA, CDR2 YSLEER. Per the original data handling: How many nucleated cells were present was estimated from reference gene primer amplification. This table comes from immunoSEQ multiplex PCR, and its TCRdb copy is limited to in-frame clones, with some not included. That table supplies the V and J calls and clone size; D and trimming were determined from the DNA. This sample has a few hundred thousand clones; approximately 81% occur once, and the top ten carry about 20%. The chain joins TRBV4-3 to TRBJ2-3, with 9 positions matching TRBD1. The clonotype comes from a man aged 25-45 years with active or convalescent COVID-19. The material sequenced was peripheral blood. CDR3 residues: CASSQARTGADTQYF. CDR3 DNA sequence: TGCGCCAGCAGCCAGGCCCGGACAGGGGCAGATACGCAGTATTTT.